Reported below is one TCR beta chain. The data stem from a study of blood T cell repertoires in COVID-19. Study-wide background: Samples came from the United States, Italy and Spain, spanning acute and convalescent COVID-19.

The method was immunoSEQ multiplex PCR; TCRdb's version includes in-frame clones alone and lacks a portion of them. The sample consists of 100,000 or so clones, 80% to 90% of them appearing once. This study enrolled people aged about 18 to 100 from around 26 US geographic areas. Participant-given clinical history determined each cohort assignment. CDR1 and CDR2 (germline): MGHRA, YSYEKL. J lost 0 bases, V lost 4 bases, and 4 bases had no gene match. This CDR3 spans 16 amino acids. The source is a woman in her forties or fifties who had recovered from COVID-19. The V call is TRBV4-1, the J call TRBJ1-1, with 11 positions matching TRBD1. The sample consisted of PBMCs or T cells enriched from blood (not recorded which). In DNA form, the CDR3 reads TGCGCCAGCAGCCTGGACAGGGGGCGGGTGAACACTGAAGCTTTCTTT. It yields the protein CASSLDRGRVNTEAFF.